Listed below are T cell receptor beta chains from one sample, sequenced in a study of post-analysis software for immune sequencing data. TCRdb used MiXCR to reprocess the PCR reads, holding one entry per CDR3 protein. The sample lists 820,000 or so distinct CDR3 sequences, approximately 53% seen once, with approximately 4.5% in the top ten. Sequenced sample: blood. The receptors come from a girl aged 10 to 17 with multiple sclerosis. Both conserved end residues are trimmed from each CDR3.

v_call	j_call	cdr3_length	cdr3_aa
TRBV12-3/TRBV12-4	TRBJ2-7	13	ASSPGRVERDEQY
TRBV7-8	TRBJ2-7	12	ASSLNSGLYEQY
TRBV12-3/TRBV12-4	TRBJ1-6	10	ASRAGLPPLH
TRBV20-1	TRBJ2-5	11	SAGQQYQETQY
TRBV20-1	TRBJ2-7	13	SAYSGALSSYEQY
TRBV20-1	TRBJ2-5	11	SASRQGSETQY
TRBV10-3	TRBJ1-6	13	ATTGELLNNSPLH
TRBV2	TRBJ1-1	13	ASSANQGRNTEAF
TRBV7-2	TRBJ2-2	14	ASSLGLAGATGELF
TRBV5-1	TRBJ2-1	17	ASMHQIPSGTGVYGEQF
TRBV5-1	TRBJ2-7	16	ASSSGQGVPGSPYEQY
TRBV3-1	TRBJ1-2	10	ASSGGDYGYT
TRBV7-2	TRBJ2-5	13	ASSSRAGGQETQY
TRBV10-3	TRBJ1-1	10	ASLGDRTEAF
TRBV20-1	TRBJ2-7	11	SAIRDTCYEQY
TRBV7-2	TRBJ2-7	11	ASSLTQSYEQY
TRBV5-1	TRBJ2-2	16	ASSLAATGPLGTGELF
TRBV10-2	TRBJ2-3	11	ASTGTGTDTQY
TRBV7-9	TRBJ1-4	13	ASSLVQGPNEKLF
TRBV18	TRBJ1-2	12	ASSGLSGNYGYT
TRBV7-3	TRBJ1-2	12	ASSSSPGDRGYT
TRBV12-3/TRBV12-4	TRBJ2-1	13	ASSFGTEDVNEQF
TRBV30	TRBJ1-1	12	AWLGSWMNTEAF
TRBV7-6	TRBJ2-1	14	ASSLTVGQIHNEQF
TRBV15	TRBJ1-1	13	ATSRPGQTNTEAF
TRBV3-1	TRBJ1-1	12	ASSQDLGGSEAF
TRBV20-1	TRBJ2-1	14	SARGTSGGRGNEQF
TRBV20-1	TRBJ2-3	11	SGDSTSTDTQY